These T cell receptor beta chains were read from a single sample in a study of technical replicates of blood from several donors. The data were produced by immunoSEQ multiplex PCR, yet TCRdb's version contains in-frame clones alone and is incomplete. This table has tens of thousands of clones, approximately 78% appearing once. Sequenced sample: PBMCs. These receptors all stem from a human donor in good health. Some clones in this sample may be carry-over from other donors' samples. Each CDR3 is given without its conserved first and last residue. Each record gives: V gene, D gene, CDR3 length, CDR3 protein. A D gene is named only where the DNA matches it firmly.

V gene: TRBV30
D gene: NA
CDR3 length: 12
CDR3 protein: AWTGGSRDRGAF

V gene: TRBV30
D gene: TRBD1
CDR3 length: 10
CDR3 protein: AWSQDRDEQY

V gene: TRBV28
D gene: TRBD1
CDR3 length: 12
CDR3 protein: ASSLEGQIYEQY

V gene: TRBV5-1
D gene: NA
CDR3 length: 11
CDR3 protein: ASSLGQFDGYT

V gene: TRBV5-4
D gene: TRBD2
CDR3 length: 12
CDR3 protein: ASSPREGFYEQY

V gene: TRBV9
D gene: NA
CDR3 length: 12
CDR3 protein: ASSVASGKETQY

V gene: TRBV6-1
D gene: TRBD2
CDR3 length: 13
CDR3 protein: ASSSPSGYTDTQY

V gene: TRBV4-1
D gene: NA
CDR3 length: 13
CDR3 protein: ASSQDQGTDYEQY

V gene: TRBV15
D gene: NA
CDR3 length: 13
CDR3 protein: ATSRGRADKNIQY

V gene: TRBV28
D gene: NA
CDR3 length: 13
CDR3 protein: ASSDLEVRLEEQY

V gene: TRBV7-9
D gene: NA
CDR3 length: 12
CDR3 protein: ASSFPRPGNEQY

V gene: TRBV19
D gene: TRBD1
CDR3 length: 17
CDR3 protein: ASSSLTGSHTHSNQPQH

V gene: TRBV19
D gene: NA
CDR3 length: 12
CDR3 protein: ASSMGGEMATQY

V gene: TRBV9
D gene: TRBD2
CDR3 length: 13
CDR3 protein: ASSVAGTSEETQY

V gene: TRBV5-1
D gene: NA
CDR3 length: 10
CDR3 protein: ASRIEGTQAF

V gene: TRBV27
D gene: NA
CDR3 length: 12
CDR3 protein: ASSSQGLPYKQY

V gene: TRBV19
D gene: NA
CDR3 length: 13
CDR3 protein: ASSAQGASNEKLF

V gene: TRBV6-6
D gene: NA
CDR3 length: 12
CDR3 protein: ASSYTTANTEAF

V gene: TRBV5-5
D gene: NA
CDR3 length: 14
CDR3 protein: ASSREGGGSYNEQF

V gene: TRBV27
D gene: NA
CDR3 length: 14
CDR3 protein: ASSFRQQHMNTEAF

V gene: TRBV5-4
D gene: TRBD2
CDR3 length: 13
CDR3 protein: ASSPGGRNPYEQY

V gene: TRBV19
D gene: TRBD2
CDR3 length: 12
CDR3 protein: ASSHRETSAKQY

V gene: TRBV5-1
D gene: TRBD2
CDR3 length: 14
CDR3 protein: ASSLGRASGSGTQY

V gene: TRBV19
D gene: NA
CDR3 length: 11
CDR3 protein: ASSIRGTDTQY

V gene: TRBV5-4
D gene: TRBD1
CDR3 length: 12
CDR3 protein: ASSMGQIAYEQY

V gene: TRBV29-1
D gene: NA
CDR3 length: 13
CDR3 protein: SVVEVSGYNSPLH

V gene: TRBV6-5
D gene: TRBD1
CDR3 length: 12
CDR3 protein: ASSTGTGLFEAF

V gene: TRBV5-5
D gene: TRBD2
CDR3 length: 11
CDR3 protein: ASSFRGADTQY

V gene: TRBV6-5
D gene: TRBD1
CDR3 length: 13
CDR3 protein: ASSYRTGPPDTQY

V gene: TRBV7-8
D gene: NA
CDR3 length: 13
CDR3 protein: ASTPGRGNLDEQY

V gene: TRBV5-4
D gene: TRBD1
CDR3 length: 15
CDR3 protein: ASSHWTSTGQWTEAF

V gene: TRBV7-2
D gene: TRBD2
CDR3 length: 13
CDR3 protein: ASTNPTSGTNEQF

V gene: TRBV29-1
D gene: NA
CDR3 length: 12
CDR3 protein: SVVERSGANVLT

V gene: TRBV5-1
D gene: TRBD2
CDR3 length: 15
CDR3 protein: ASSLEGRGGPTDTQY

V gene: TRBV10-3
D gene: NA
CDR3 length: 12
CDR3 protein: AIRGQVNTGELF

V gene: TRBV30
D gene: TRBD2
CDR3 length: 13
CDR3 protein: AWSYASGRHYEQY

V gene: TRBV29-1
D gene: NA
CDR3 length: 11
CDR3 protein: SVVRQQNTEAF

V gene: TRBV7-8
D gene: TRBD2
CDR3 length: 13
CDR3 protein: ASSLGAGGSYEQY

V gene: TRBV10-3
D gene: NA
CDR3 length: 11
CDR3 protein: AISSVGEQPQH

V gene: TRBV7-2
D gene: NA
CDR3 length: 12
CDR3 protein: ASSLEGLTDTQY

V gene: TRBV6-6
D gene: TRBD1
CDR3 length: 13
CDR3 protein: ASSYSGQGNTEAF

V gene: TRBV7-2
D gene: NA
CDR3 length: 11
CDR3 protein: ASSLLQATEAF

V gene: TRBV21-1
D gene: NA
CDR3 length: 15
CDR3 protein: ASSTSTQTATLYGYT

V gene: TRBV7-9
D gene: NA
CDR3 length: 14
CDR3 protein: ASSSGAGKSNQPQH

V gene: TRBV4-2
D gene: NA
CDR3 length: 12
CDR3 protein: ASSQEAEPETQY

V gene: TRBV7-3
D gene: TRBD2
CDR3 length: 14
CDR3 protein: ASSLGLAGGQGEQF

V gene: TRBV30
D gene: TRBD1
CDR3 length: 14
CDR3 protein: AWSVALEQGKHEQY

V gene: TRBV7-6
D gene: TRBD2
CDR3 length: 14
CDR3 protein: ASSSSGLAGQETQY

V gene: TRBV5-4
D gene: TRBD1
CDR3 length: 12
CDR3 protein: ASSSTDRGGKLF

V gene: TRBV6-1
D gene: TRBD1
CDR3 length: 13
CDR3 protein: ASSDDRGGTYEQY

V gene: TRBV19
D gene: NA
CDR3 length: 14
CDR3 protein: ASSSRQRYSNQPQH

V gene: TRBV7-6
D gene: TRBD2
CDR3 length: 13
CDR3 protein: ASSLSSGRTNTQY

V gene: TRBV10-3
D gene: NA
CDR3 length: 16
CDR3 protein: AIRKTGPLGEPGNTIY

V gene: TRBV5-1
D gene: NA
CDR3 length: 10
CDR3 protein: ASRDSSYEQY

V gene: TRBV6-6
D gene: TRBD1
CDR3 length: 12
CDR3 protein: ASSDWDRGQPQH

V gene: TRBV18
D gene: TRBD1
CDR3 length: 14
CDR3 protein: ASSHDRGRMNTEAF

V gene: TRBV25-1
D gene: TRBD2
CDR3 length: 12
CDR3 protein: ASSAASGSYEQY

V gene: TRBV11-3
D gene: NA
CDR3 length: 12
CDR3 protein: ASSFTRSSSEQF

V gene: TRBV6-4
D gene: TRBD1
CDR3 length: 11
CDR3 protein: ATRQGVNTEAF

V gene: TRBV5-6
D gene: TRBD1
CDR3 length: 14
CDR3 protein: ASSLVPGQGDYGYT